The entry below gives a single TCR beta chain sequence along with its context. The TCRbeta library incorporated unique molecular identifiers. TCRdb fed the PCR reads into MiXCR, producing one record per CDR3 protein. The sample shows 200,000 to 300,000 distinct CDR3 sequences, 12% of them seen only once. The CDR3 is made up of 15 amino acids. The ends were cut back, 5 bases at V and 2 bases at J, with 13 bases in the middle. Germline V gene lookup returns CDR1 KGHSH and CDR2 LQKENI. This record belongs to a study of T-cell reconstitution after alpha-beta-depleted transplantation in children. The receptor comes from a human donor who donated a stem cell graft to a child with acute lymphoblastic leukemia. The rearrangement joins TRBV18 to TRBJ2-1; D ambiguous. The sequences come from PBMCs from the stem cell graft donor, collected from the stem cell graft. CDR3 protein: CASSALMSTYNEQFF. CDR3 sequence (DNA): TGTGCCAGCTCAGCCTTAATGTCTACCTACAATGAGCAGTTCTTC.